This is a list of T cell receptor beta chains from one sample in a study of blood T cells in healthy people across ages. MiXCR, applied by TCRdb to the 5' RACE reads, yields one record per CDR3 protein. The sample includes approximately 1.5 million distinct CDR3 sequences, roughly 30% of them seen just once. Sequenced material: blood. The receptors derive from a woman in her thirties in good health. CDR3s include the opening cysteine and the closing phenylalanine or tryptophan. Fields, in order: D gene, clone size, J gene, V gene, CDR3 DNA, CDR3 protein. The D gene is left open where the match is weak. Clone size is stated in some rows and not others, as once, few, many or a class when expanded.

d_gene: NA
abundance: NA
j_gene: TRBJ1-5
v_gene: TRBV12-3/TRBV12-4
CDR3nt: TGTGCCAGCAGTTCCGGACAGTATAGCAATCAGCCCCAGCATTTT
CDR3aa: CASSSGQYSNQPQHF

d_gene: NA
abundance: NA
j_gene: TRBJ1-1
v_gene: TRBV5-8
CDR3nt: TGTGCCAGCAGCTTGGACCATGGGACTGAAGCTTTCTTT
CDR3aa: CASSLDHGTEAFF

d_gene: NA
abundance: NA
j_gene: TRBJ2-7
v_gene: TRBV28
CDR3nt: TGTGCCGGCAGGTCGGACAGACCATCCTTCACCTACGAGCAGTACTTC
CDR3aa: CAGRSDRPSFTYEQYF

d_gene: TRBD1
abundance: few
j_gene: TRBJ2-1
v_gene: TRBV7-9
CDR3nt: TGTGCCAGCAGCCGCGTTCTGACAGGGGGAGGAGAGGAGCAGTTCTTC
CDR3aa: CASSRVLTGGGEEQFF

d_gene: NA
abundance: NA
j_gene: TRBJ2-4
v_gene: TRBV18
CDR3nt: TGTGCCAGCTCACCACAAGGGTTGGGCGGGAAAAACATTCAGTACTTC
CDR3aa: CASSPQGLGGKNIQYF

d_gene: NA
abundance: NA
j_gene: TRBJ1-2
v_gene: TRBV28
CDR3nt: TGTGCCAACAAAATAATGCAGGGCTTCGGGGGCTACACCTTC
CDR3aa: CANKIMQGFGGYTF

d_gene: NA
abundance: NA
j_gene: TRBJ1-4
v_gene: TRBV20-1
CDR3nt: TGCAGTGCTAGCAGGTGGGCCCCAGACGGGACGGCTAATGAAAAACTGTTTTTT
CDR3aa: CSASRWAPDGTANEKLFF

d_gene: TRBD1
abundance: few
j_gene: TRBJ2-3
v_gene: TRBV11-2
CDR3nt: TGTGCCAGCAGTTCGGGGACAGGGAGGTCAGATACGCAGTATTTT
CDR3aa: CASSSGTGRSDTQYF

d_gene: TRBD1
abundance: few
j_gene: TRBJ1-5
v_gene: TRBV5-5
CDR3nt: TGTGCCAGCAGTCCGGATCTTTGGACAGGGGGCAATCAGCCCCAGCATTTT
CDR3aa: CASSPDLWTGGNQPQHF

d_gene: NA
abundance: NA
j_gene: TRBJ1-5
v_gene: TRBV20-1
CDR3nt: TGCAGTGCTAGACCCCAGGACTCATTTAATCAGCCCCAGCATTTT
CDR3aa: CSARPQDSFNQPQHF